A selection of T cell receptor beta chains follows, all from one sample in a study of T-cell memory formation after mild COVID-19. In TCRdb, the 5' RACE reads were re-called with MiXCR into one record per CDR3 protein. The repertoire has some 490,000 distinct CDR3 sequences, 15% to 20% of them found once; the top ten carry approximately 13%. The specimen was PBMCs or a T cell subset sorted from them (not recorded which). Source of these receptors: an adult woman who had mild COVID-19 (a few samples of this study predate the infection). Cell type and time point are not known. CDR3s include the opening cysteine and the closing phenylalanine or tryptophan. Each record gives: D gene, J gene, clone size, V gene, CDR3 DNA, CDR3 protein. The D gene is left open where the match is weak. A clone size is listed for some rows: how often the clone was seen (once, few, many), or a class if it is expanded.

D: .
J: TRBJ1-4
size: .
V: TRBV9
DNA: TGTGCCAGCAGCTCTCGTGAGGGGGTTGGTGAAAAACTGTTTTTT
CDR3: CASSSREGVGEKLFF

D: TRBD2
J: TRBJ2-2
size: few
V: TRBV29-1
DNA: TGCAGCGCCCGGGCGCTAGCGGGGGGGAACACCGGGGAGCTGTTTTTT
CDR3: CSARALAGGNTGELFF

D: .
J: TRBJ1-3
size: .
V: TRBV12-3/TRBV12-4
DNA: TGTGCCAGCAGATTCGAGGGAAACACCATATATTTT
CDR3: CASRFEGNTIYF

D: .
J: TRBJ1-4
size: .
V: TRBV5-1
DNA: TGCGCCAGCAGCACTCTACCGGGACGACTAGATGAAAAACTGTTTTTT
CDR3: CASSTLPGRLDEKLFF

D: .
J: TRBJ2-1
size: many
V: TRBV11-3
DNA: TGTGCCAGCAGCCCCGTACTCGCCGGGAACAATGAGCAGTTCTTC
CDR3: CASSPVLAGNNEQFF

D: TRBD1
J: TRBJ1-2
size: .
V: TRBV10-3
DNA: TGTGCCATCACCGCCGGGACAGCGGTATATGGCTACACCTTC
CDR3: CAITAGTAVYGYTF

D: .
J: TRBJ2-7
size: .
V: TRBV24-1
DNA: TGTGCCACCAGTGATTCTCTGACGTGGGGCCATACTTCCTACGAGCAGTACTTC
CDR3: CATSDSLTWGHTSYEQYF

D: .
J: TRBJ2-5
size: few
V: TRBV5-1
DNA: TGCGCCAGCAGCGGGGGGAGATACCAAGAGACCCAGTACTTC
CDR3: CASSGGRYQETQYF

D: TRBD2
J: TRBJ2-6
size: .
V: TRBV7-3
DNA: TGTGCCAGCAGCCGGCGGGGGACCCCTGGGGCCAACGTCCTGACTTTC
CDR3: CASSRRGTPGANVLTF

D: .
J: TRBJ1-1
size: few
V: TRBV2
DNA: TGTGCCAGCAGGGAGCACAGAACTGAAGCTTTCTTT
CDR3: CASREHRTEAFF

D: .
J: TRBJ1-1
size: .
V: TRBV7-8
DNA: TGTGCCAGCAGGAAAGAGATGGGGGGGAACACTGAAGCTTTCTTT
CDR3: CASRKEMGGNTEAFF

D: TRBD1
J: TRBJ2-4
size: many
V: TRBV12-3/TRBV12-4
DNA: TGTGCCAGCAGTCCCCGGACAGGGGAGAACATTCAGTACTTC
CDR3: CASSPRTGENIQYF